Listed here is a single T cell receptor beta chain. The antigen is unknown. Second-dose intervals near 4 or 12 weeks were combined. The data were taken from a study of T cell responses to AZD1222 COVID-19 vaccine. J was trimmed by 7 bases and V by 0 bases; bases with no gene match: 7. The CDR3 has 16 amino acids. Looked up from germline, CDR1 is SNHLY and CDR2 is FYNNEI. Profiled with immunoSEQ multiplex PCR; TCRdb holds only in-frame clones, not every one. The sample carries some 81,000 clones, about 86% recorded once. Study findings and constraints: The breadth and depth of Spike-specific TCRs increased once two AZD1222 doses had been given. Per reports, nearly half of all spike-specific TCRs target regions that are unmutated in variants. Donors in the cohort were predominantly white British and more often female, and clonal diversity was possibly underestimated.

The chain links TRBV2 to TRBJ1-2; 11 bases fit TRBD1. The specimen comprised peripheral blood, sampled 28 days after the second AZD1222 dose. This clonotype was obtained from an adult who received the AZD1222 COVID-19 vaccine. The CDR3 DNA sequence: TGTGCCAGCAGTGAAGCTGGGACAGGGGGAAGGGGTGGCTACACCTTC. Amino acids: CASSEAGTGGRGGYTF.